One and the same sample provided the 27 T cell receptor beta chains below, sequenced in a study of blood T cell repertoires in COVID-19. Clones were read by immunoSEQ multiplex PCR, and TCRdb kept only the in-frame ones, dropping some. The sample shows roughly 6,700 clones, roughly 90% of them seen only once. What was sequenced was peripheral blood. These receptors came from a human donor in a cohort sampled during active COVID-19.

The rearrangement joins TRBV7-9 to TRBJ1-1; 7 positions agree with TRBD1. Unmatched junction bases numbered 3, after V lost 1 base and J lost 7 bases. From germline, CDR1 is SEHNR and CDR2 FQNEAQ (reference sequence). The CDR3 length is 13 residues. The CDR3 sequence: CASSLGQGGEAFF. The CDR3 DNA sequence: TGTGCCAGCAGCTTAGGACAGGGCGGTGAAGCTTTCTTT.

The chain couples TRBV5-1 to TRBJ1-2; D not resolved. Looked up from germline, CDR1 is SGHRS and CDR2 is YFSETQ. Trimming removed 2 bases from V and 4 bases from J, with 9 bases in between. The CDR3 is 13 amino acids. CDR3 DNA: TGCGCCAGCAGCTTAAATCAGCGCTATGGCTACACCTTC. It specifies CASSLNQRYGYTF. The complete variable domain, with remaining parts taken from reference TRBV5-1 and TRBJ1-2, reads KAGVTQTPRYLIKTRGQQVTLSCSPISGHRSVSWYQQTPGQGLQFLFEYFSETQRNKGNFPGRFSGRQFSNSRSEMNVSTLELGDSALYLCASSLNQRYGYTFGSGTRLTVV.

The CDR3 DNA is TGTGCCATCAGTTTTGGACAGGGGGACGAGACCCAGTACTTC. This translates into CAISFGQGDETQYF. The chain recombines TRBV10-3 with TRBJ2-5; TRBD1 matches at 10 bases. Germline lookup yields CDR1 ENHRY and CDR2 SYGVKD. The CDR3 runs 14 residues. V trimming: 5 bases; J trimming: 5 bases; junction bases outside the gene matches: 5.

This chain links TRBV19 with TRBJ2-3; 7 bases map to TRBD1. Germline values: CDR1 LNHDA, CDR2 SQIVND (reference sequence). The CDR3 spans 15 residues. Trimming took 6 bases from V and 0 from J; bases not matched to a gene: 6. The chain's CDR3 is CASSPSTGSTDTQYF. For the CDR3, the DNA is TGTGCCAGTAGCCCATCGACAGGGAGCACAGATACGCAGTATTTT.

The chain is built from TRBV27 and TRBJ2-3, with TRBD1 identical over 8 bases. V shed 8 bases, J shed 2 bases, and the junction held 9 bases outside the gene matches. The V gene's germline CDR1 is MNHEY and CDR2 SMNVEV (reference sequence). The CDR3 totals 15 residues. In nucleotides, the CDR3 is TGTGCCAGCGGGGAACGACAGGGGTACACAGATACGCAGTATTTT. Translating it yields CASGERQGYTDTQYF.

This chain links TRBV7-6 with TRBJ1-1; D is possibly TRBD1 (5 bases). Trimming stripped 0 bases from V and 4 bases from J, with 9 bases between. The CDR3 totals 14 residues. Per germline, CDR1 SGHVS and CDR2 FNYEAQ. CDR3 in amino acids: CASSLAQGFTEAFF. The CDR3 coding sequence is TGTGCCAGCAGCTTAGCGCAGGGTTTCACTGAAGCTTTCTTT.

The chain combines TRBV7-6 with TRBJ2-1; tentative D call: TRBD2 (6 bases). The V gene's germline CDR1 is SGHVS and CDR2 FNYEAQ. Trimming stripped 1 base from V and 4 bases from J, with 14 bases between. The CDR3 covers 16 residues. The CDR3: CASSLGWRGRYNEQFF. The CDR3 DNA reads as TGTGCCAGCAGCTTAGGATGGAGGGGACGATACAATGAGCAGTTCTTC.

This sequence joins TRBV10-3 and TRBJ2-7, with 8 bases aligning to TRBD1. CDR1 is ENHRY and CDR2 is SYGVKD in the germline V gene. The trim removed 7 bases at V and 3 bases at J, leaving 11 bases unmatched. This CDR3 spans 15 amino acids. The CDR3 region is CAITQSGGTYYEQYF. The CDR3 DNA sequence: TGTGCCATCACCCAGTCAGGGGGCACCTACTACGAGCAGTACTTC.

The chain has TRBV2 and TRBJ2-1, with TRBD1 matching 8 bases. V lost 8 bases and J lost 3; bases outside the gene matches: 12. Germline V gene lookup returns CDR1 SNHLY and CDR2 FYNNEI. This CDR3 has 16 residues. This chain's CDR3 is CASQDTGTGVYNEQFF. The CDR3 bases are TGTGCCAGCCAGGATACCGGGACAGGAGTCTACAATGAGCAGTTCTTC.

The chain recombines TRBV29-1 with TRBJ1-1, with a weak D call TRBD1 (5 bases). The CDR3 has 13 amino acids. The V gene's germline CDR1 is SQVTM and CDR2 ANQGSEA. Trimming took 7 bases from V and 2 from J, leaving 14 bases between them. DNA for the CDR3: TGCAGCGGTGCTACAGGCATCAACACTGAAGCTTTCTTT. Its translation is CSGATGINTEAFF.

The J gene is TRBJ2-3, the V gene TRBV6-5; 9 bases agree with TRBD2. CDR1 and CDR2 from the germline V gene are MNHEY and SVGAGI. The length of the CDR3 is 15 residues. The junction had 3 bases not matched to a gene; V was cut back by 4 bases and J by 1 base. This CDR3 is CASSFSGGGTDTQYF. In DNA form, the CDR3 reads TGTGCCAGCAGTTTTAGCGGGGGTGGCACAGATACGCAGTATTTT.

This clone was picked up one time. This chain uses TRBV15 with TRBJ2-5; possible D gene TRBD1, 5 bases. The CDR3 is made up of 13 amino acids. Germline assignment: CDR1 LNHNV and CDR2 YYDKDF (reference sequence). Trimming pared 8 bases from V and 2 bases from J, leaving 12 bases between. The chain's CDR3 is CATGWGRQETQYF. The CDR3 bases are TGTGCCACCGGCTGGGGCAGGCAAGAGACCCAGTACTTC.

The chain links TRBV19 to TRBJ1-5; TRBD1 might be the D (6 bases). V shed 4 bases and J shed 0 bases, with 7 bases lying between them. The CDR3 length is 14 residues. The V gene's germline CDR1 is LNHDA and CDR2 SQIVND (reference sequence). For the CDR3, the DNA is TGTGCCAGTAGTAACAGGGCTAGCAATCAGCCCCAGCATTTT. Amino acid sequence: CASSNRASNQPQHF.

The chain uses TRBV3-1 (or the pseudogene TRBV3-2) and TRBJ2-2, with 10 nucleotides matching TRBD2. Trimming cost V 0 bases and J 5 bases; bases outside gene matches: 15. Germline assignment: CDR1 LGHDT and CDR2 YNNKEL (reference sequence). CDR3 length: 20 residues. CDR3 residues: CASSQDTGLALKVWTGELFF. The CDR3 DNA is TGTGCCAGCAGCCAAGATACGGGACTAGCGCTGAAGGTGTGGACCGGGGAGCTGTTTTTT.

This chain uses TRBV20-1 with TRBJ2-7; TRBD2 matches at 9 bases. This CDR3 spans 13 amino acids. The germline V gene encodes CDR1 DFQATT and CDR2 SNEGSKA (reference sequence). The junction had 2 bases not matched to a gene; V was cut back by 3 bases and J by 2 bases. CDR3 region: CSASSGSTYEQYF. CDR3 coding DNA: TGCAGTGCTAGTAGCGGGAGCACCTACGAGCAGTACTTC.

The count of this clone is one. The rearrangement uses TRBV11-1 and TRBJ2-7, with TRBD1 identical over 9 bases. Germline V gene lookup returns CDR1 SGHAT and CDR2 FQDESV (reference sequence). The CDR3 totals 15 residues. V lost 0 bases to trimming and J lost 4 bases; unmatched junction nucleotides: 4. The CDR3, as DNA: TGTGCCAGCAGCTTAGCCGACAGGGGGTCTTACGAGCAGTACTTC. Its protein is CASSLADRGSYEQYF.

The chain is built from TRBV2 and TRBJ1-2, with 10 bases that match TRBD1. Trimming cost V 5 bases and J 3 bases; bases outside gene matches: 12. The germline V gene has CDR1 SNHLY and CDR2 FYNNEI. This CDR3 has 17 amino acids. Here the CDR3 reads CASSLPGQGNKDYGYTF. The CDR3 nucleotides read TGTGCCAGCAGTCTACCGGGACAGGGGAATAAGGACTATGGCTACACCTTC.

This chain connects TRBV12-3 or TRBV12-4 to TRBJ1-3; D call uncertain. This CDR3 contains 12 residues. V lost 7 bases, J lost 0 bases, and 4 bases lay in between. CDR3: CASTISGNTIYF. The CDR3, as DNA: TGTGCCAGCACCATCTCTGGAAACACCATATATTTT.

This rearrangement joins TRBV3-1 (or the pseudogene TRBV3-2) to TRBJ2-3; possibly TRBD2 for D (6 bases). The CDR3 is 14 amino acids. Germline CDR1 LGHDT, CDR2 YNNKEL (reference sequence). With 4 bases removed from V and 3 bases from J, the gap between germline ends came to 11 bases. In DNA form, the CDR3 reads TGTGCCAGCAGCCGGGACTCTCAAACAGATACGCAGTATTTT. As protein: CASSRDSQTDTQYF.

The rearrangement joins TRBV5-1 to TRBJ1-3; tentative D call: TRBD1 (5 bases). V dropped 4 bases and J dropped 0 bases, with 17 bases sitting between them. Germline lookup yields CDR1 SGHRS and CDR2 YFSETQ. This CDR3 has 17 residues. In DNA form, the CDR3 reads TGCGCCAGCAGCCGAGACCAGGGCCCAGACTCTGGAAACACCATATATTTT. This sequence encodes CASSRDQGPDSGNTIYF.

As to this clone: The sample has other DNA sequences that encode this CDR3 too. For the CDR3, the DNA is TGCGCCAGCAGCCAAGATCGGAACACTGAAGCTTTCTTT. Its translation is CASSQDRNTEAFF. This chain joins TRBV4-3 and TRBJ1-1; D unclear. Looked up from germline, CDR1 is LGHNA and CDR2 is YSLEER. The CDR3 extends over 13 amino acids. Trimming took off 0 bases at V and 1 base at J, with 3 bases between the two ends.

The gene calls are TRBV4-2 and TRBJ1-6, with D perhaps matching TRBD1 (6 bases). This CDR3 region has 16 residues. V dropped 4 bases and J dropped 3 bases, with 13 bases sitting between them. CDR1 and CDR2 from the germline V gene are LGHNA and YNFKEQ. The CDR3 nucleotides read TGTGCCAGCAGCCCAGAGGGACACAACTATAATTCACCCCTCCACTTT. Its translation: CASSPEGHNYNSPLHF.

Here the CDR3 DNA reads TGTGCCAGCAGCCCCCGTCGGGGGGGCGACGAGCAGTACTTC. Residues: CASSPRRGGDEQYF. The J gene is TRBJ2-7, the V gene TRBV5-6; 8 positions match TRBD2. Germline V gene data show CDR1 as SGHDT and CDR2 as YYEEEE. The CDR3 sequence is 14 residues long. V dropped 4 bases and J dropped 5; count of bases not matched to a gene: 8. Supplemented by reference TRBV5-6 and TRBJ2-7, the full variable domain reads DAGVTQSPTHLIKTRGQQVTLRCSPKSGHDTVSWYQQALGQGPQFIFQYYEEEERQRGNFPDRFSGHQFPNYSSELNVNALLLGDSALYLCASSPRRGGDEQYFGPGTRLTVT.

The gene calls are TRBV6-5 and TRBJ1-2, with D perhaps matching TRBD1 (5 bases). This CDR3 region has 13 residues. Germline lookup yields CDR1 MNHEY and CDR2 SVGAGI. V was shortened by 8 bases and J by 1 base, with 11 bases between the two germline ends. CDR3: CASRDSFNYGYTF. The CDR3 DNA is TGTGCCAGCCGGGACTCCTTTAACTATGGCTACACCTTC.

This chain uses TRBV5-1 with TRBJ2-2; TRBD2 is a possible D gene (5 bases). Trimming took 1 base from V and 0 from J, leaving 13 bases between them. Germline lookup yields CDR1 SGHRS and CDR2 YFSETQ. This CDR3 is built from 17 residues. The CDR3 reads CASSLREAITNTGELFF. In nucleotides, the CDR3 is TGCGCCAGCAGCTTGCGGGAAGCGATCACGAACACCGGGGAGCTGTTTTTT. Looking up the rest from reference TRBV5-1 and TRBJ2-2 gives the full variable domain: KAGVTQTPRYLIKTRGQQVTLSCSPISGHRSVSWYQQTPGQGLQFLFEYFSETQRNKGNFPGRFSGRQFSNSRSEMNVSTLELGDSALYLCASSLREAITNTGELFFGEGSRLTVL.

The chain combines TRBV9 with TRBJ2-1; 9 nucleotides match TRBD2. This CDR3 has 18 residues. Per the germline V gene, CDR1 is SGDLS and CDR2 is YYNGEE. J lost 8 bases, V lost 4 bases, and 19 bases had no gene match. The CDR3 is CASSRNTAAGGLSDEQFF. CDR3 DNA sequence: TGTGCCAGCAGCAGAAACACCGCAGCGGGAGGCCTATCGGATGAGCAGTTCTTC. Full variable domain (rest looked up from reference TRBV9 and TRBJ2-1): DSGVTQTPKHLITATGQRVTLRCSPRSGDLSVYWYQQSLDQGLQFLIQYYNGEERAKGNILERFSAQQFPDLHSELNLSSLELGDSALYFCASSRNTAAGGLSDEQFFGPGTRLTVL.

The chain recombines TRBV19 with TRBJ2-2, with D possibly being TRBD1 (6 bases). V lost 1 base, J lost 6 bases, and 6 bases lay in between. CDR1 and CDR2 (germline): LNHDA, SQIVND (reference sequence). The CDR3 extends over 13 amino acids. CDR3 protein: CASSIGQAGELFF. The DNA of the CDR3 is TGTGCCAGTAGTATAGGACAGGCCGGGGAGCTGTTTTTT.